This T cell receptor (beta chain) was recovered during a study of cytomegalovirus exposure and HLA in healthy donors. Broader study findings: The study recorded 150 to 200 TCR beta chains that were cytomegalovirus-associated. Several V segments, TRBV6-2 and TRBV6-3 among them, could not be told apart and were dropped.

CDR1 is SGDLS and CDR2 is YYNGEE in the germline V gene. The CDR3 covers 13 residues. V shed 4 bases and J shed 2 bases, with 10 bases lying between them. In the case of this clone: Its antigen is undetermined.

PCR involved 60 Vbeta and 13 Jbeta primers. Repertoires were generated with immunoSEQ multiplex PCR, while TCRdb's copy carries only in-frame clones and drops some. The sample has under 200,000 clones; roughly 80% are singletons. The receptor's source is a man in his thirties or forties in good health and CMV-seronegative. The sample taken for sequencing was PBMCs. This chain connects TRBV9 to TRBJ2-7; the D gene is possibly TRBD1 (5 bases). In DNA, the CDR3 is TGTGCCAGCAGCCTACAGGAAACCTACGAGCAGTACTTC. Translation gives CASSLQETYEQYF.